Sequencing of this T cell receptor (beta chain) was carried out in a study of vaccination effects on CD4 cells after COVID-19. In the study overall: Post-vaccine sample collection fell at a median of 72 days after the second dose.

V trimming: 6 bases; J trimming: 3 bases; junction bases outside the gene matches: 4. From germline, CDR1 is KGHSH and CDR2 LQKENI. The CDR3 runs 14 residues. About this clone itself: Its antigen is currently unknown.

The assay was immunoSEQ multiplex PCR, and TCRdb's table has in-frame clones only and misses some. In the table there are approximately 66,000 clones, approximately 80% of which are singletons. Following culture for roughly 10 days, CD4+ T cells were isolated. The participants, recipients of two vaccine doses, got either BNT162b2 or mRNA-1273. The source of this sequence is a human donor who received a COVID-19 vaccine. The chain joins TRBV18 to TRBJ1-4; 7 nucleotides align to TRBD1. This material consisted of CD4+ T cells from PBMCs cultured without peptide, taken after COVID-19 vaccination. The DNA for the CDR3 is TGTGCCAGCTCTCTCGACAGGGCTAATGAAAAACTGTTTTTT. Amino acids: CASSLDRANEKLFF. Supplemented by reference TRBV18 and TRBJ1-4, the full variable domain reads NAGVMQNPRHLVRRRGQEARLRCSPMKGHSHVYWYRQLPEEGLKFMVYLQKENIIDESGMPKERFSAEFPKEGPSILRIQQVVRGDSAAYFCASSLDRANEKLFFGSGTQLSVL.